Shown below are 5 T cell receptor beta chains from a single sample sequenced in a study of blood T cell repertoires in COVID-19. TCRdb's table, derived via immunoSEQ multiplex PCR, lists solely in-frame clones and lacks some. The table lists 150,000 to 170,000 clones, about 88% of them singletons. Material for sequencing was PBMCs or T cells enriched from blood (not recorded which). The receptors stem from a man aged 45 to 65 who had recovered from COVID-19.

The chain employs TRBV5-6 and TRBJ1-5; no clear D gene. CDR3 length: 15 amino acids. V was trimmed by 1 base and J by 4 bases, leaving 12 bases between them. Germline CDR1 SGHDT, CDR2 YYEEEE. The CDR3 DNA follows: TGTGCCAGCAGCTTGCTGACTTTCCCGAATCAGCCCCAGCATTTT. Translation gives CASSLLTFPNQPQHF.

The chain carries TRBV11-3 and TRBJ1-1; perhaps TRBD1 as D (6 bases). Between the trimmed V and J ends, which lost 5 bases and 1 base, there was a span of 17 bases. The germline CDR1 and CDR2 sequences are SGHNT and YENEEA. The CDR3 has 16 amino acids. The CDR3 sequence is CASSPGRGKGNTEAFF. CDR3 sequence (DNA): TGTGCCAGCAGCCCTGGGAGGGGGAAAGGGAACACTGAAGCTTTCTTT.

The genes are TRBV18 and TRBJ1-2; a possible D gene is TRBD1 (5 bases). This CDR3 spans 15 amino acids. Deletions cut 2 bases from V and 7 bases from J, with 17 bases between. From germline, CDR1 is KGHSH and CDR2 LQKENI. CDR3 region: CASSPNAGGESGYTF. DNA of the CDR3: TGTGCCAGCTCACCAAACGCCGGGGGGGAGAGTGGCTACACCTTC.

The V and J genes are TRBV29-1 and TRBJ2-5; perhaps TRBD2 as D (5 bases). This CDR3 spans 12 amino acids. Germline-derived CDR1 and CDR2 are SQVTM and ANQGSEA. The V end lost 4 bases, the J end lost 2 bases, and 8 bases lay between the germline ends. CDR3 sequence: CSVAGKQETQYF. CDR3 nucleotides: TGCAGCGTTGCCGGGAAACAAGAGACCCAGTACTTC.

This clone was seen a few times. V usage is TRBV15 and J usage is TRBJ2-2; 7 nucleotides line up with TRBD1. V shed 2 bases and J 4 bases; nucleotides not matched to a gene: 7. Germline CDR1 LNHNV, CDR2 YYDKDF (reference sequence). This CDR3 spans 16 amino acids. CDR3 DNA: TGTGCCACCAGCAGAACGACAGGGACGGGCACCGGGGAGCTGTTTTTT. Protein: CATSRTTGTGTGELFF.